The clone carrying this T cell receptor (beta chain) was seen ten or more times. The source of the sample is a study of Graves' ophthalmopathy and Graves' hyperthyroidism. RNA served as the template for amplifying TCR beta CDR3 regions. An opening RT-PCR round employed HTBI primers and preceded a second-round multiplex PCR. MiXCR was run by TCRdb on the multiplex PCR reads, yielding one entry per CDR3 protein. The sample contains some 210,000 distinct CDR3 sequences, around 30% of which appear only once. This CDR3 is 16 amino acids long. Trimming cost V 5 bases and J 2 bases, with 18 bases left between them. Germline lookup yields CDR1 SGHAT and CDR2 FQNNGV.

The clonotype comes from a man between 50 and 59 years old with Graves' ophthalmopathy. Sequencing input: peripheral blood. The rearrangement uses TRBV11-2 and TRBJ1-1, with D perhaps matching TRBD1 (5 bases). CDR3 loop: CASSPPGSVYNTEAFF. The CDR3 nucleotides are TGTGCCAGCAGCCCTCCAGGGTCGGTCTATAACACTGAAGCTTTCTTT.